This T cell receptor beta chain appears in the sequencing data of a study of kidney transplant recipient with SARS-CoV-2 infection. About this clonotype: This may stem from a read error, because a much larger clone lies one nucleotide away.

TCRdb re-called the reads through MiXCR, storing one row per CDR3 protein. The table includes 200,000 to 300,000 distinct CDR3 sequences, around 28% detected once. Per the germline V gene, CDR1 is GTSNPN and CDR2 is SVGIG (reference sequence). The CDR3 is 14 amino acids. The sequence derives from a male patient between 25 and 40 years old who had COVID-19 and was a kidney transplant recipient. Among the T cells, some may be from the graft donor. This chain connects TRBV30 to TRBJ2-4; D perhaps matches TRBD1 (5 bases). The starting material was a blood sample, obtained at baseline and on day 111 from a kidney transplant recipient. This CDR3 reads CAWIQGFAYNEQSF. The DNA of the CDR3 is TGTGCCTGGATTCAGGGATTCGCCTACAATGAGCAGTCCTTC.